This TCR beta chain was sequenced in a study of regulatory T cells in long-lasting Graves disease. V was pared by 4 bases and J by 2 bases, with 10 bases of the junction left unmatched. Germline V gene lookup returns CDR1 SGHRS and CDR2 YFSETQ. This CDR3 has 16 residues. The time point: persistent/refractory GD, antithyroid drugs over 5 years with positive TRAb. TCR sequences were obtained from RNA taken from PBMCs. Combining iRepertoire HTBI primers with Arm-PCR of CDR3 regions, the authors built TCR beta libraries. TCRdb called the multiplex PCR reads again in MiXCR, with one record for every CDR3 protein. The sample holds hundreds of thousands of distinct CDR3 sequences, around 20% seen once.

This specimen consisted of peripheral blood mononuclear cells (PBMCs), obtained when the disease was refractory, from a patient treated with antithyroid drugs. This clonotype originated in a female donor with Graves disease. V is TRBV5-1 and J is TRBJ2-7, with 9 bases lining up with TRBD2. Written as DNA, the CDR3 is TGCGCCAGCAGCCGTCTAGCGGGGACTAAGACCTACGAGCAGTACTTC. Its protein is CASSRLAGTKTYEQYF.